This T cell receptor beta chain emerged from a study of Graves' ophthalmopathy and Graves' hyperthyroidism. General study findings and limits: Most expanded thyroid clonotypes above 0.001 frequency also appeared in blood.

Researchers took RNA transcripts and amplified TCR beta CDR3 regions from them. Following a first-round RT-PCR that used HTBI primers, a second-round multiplex PCR was carried out. TCRdb reanalysed the multiplex PCR reads using MiXCR and keeps one entry per CDR3 protein. The data hold 170,000 or so distinct CDR3 sequences, with just under 40% observed a single time. This clonotype was seen at least ten times. Its specificity is not known. This clonotype was obtained from a man younger than 45 with Graves' ophthalmopathy. The sample comprised peripheral blood.

CDR3 in DNA: TGTGCCACCAGTGAATCGACAGACTATGGCTACACCTTC. Translated, it gives CATSESTDYGYTF. The rearrangement uses TRBV24-1 and TRBJ1-2; possibly TRBD1 for D (5 bases). V dropped 4 bases and J dropped 3 bases, with 8 bases sitting between them. The CDR3 runs to 13 residues. Germline values: CDR1 KGHDR, CDR2 SFDVKD.